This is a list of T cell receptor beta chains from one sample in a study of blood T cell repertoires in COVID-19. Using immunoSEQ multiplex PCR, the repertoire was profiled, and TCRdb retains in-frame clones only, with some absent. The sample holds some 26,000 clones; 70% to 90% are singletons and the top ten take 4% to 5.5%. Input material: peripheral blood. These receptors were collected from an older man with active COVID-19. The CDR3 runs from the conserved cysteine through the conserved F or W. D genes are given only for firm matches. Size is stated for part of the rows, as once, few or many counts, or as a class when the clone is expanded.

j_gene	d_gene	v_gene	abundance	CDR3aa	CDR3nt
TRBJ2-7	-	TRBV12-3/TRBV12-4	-	CASSLGGSEQYF	TGTGCCAGCAGTTTAGGGGGCAGCGAGCAGTACTTC
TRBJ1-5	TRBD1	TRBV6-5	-	CASRQLDRVDQPQHF	TGTGCCAGCAGGCAACTGGACAGGGTTGATCAGCCCCAGCATTTT
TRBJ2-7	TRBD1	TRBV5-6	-	CASSLGGQGYNEQYF	TGTGCCAGCAGCTTGGGGGGACAGGGTTACAACGAGCAGTACTTC
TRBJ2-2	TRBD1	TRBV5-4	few	CASGTGVPGELFF	TGTGCCAGCGGGACAGGGGTCCCCGGGGAGCTGTTTTTT
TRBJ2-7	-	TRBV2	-	CASNDARDKDYEQYF	TGTGCCAGCAATGACGCCCGGGACAAAGACTACGAGCAGTACTTC
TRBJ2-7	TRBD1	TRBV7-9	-	CASSPGQGIDEQYF	TGTGCCAGCAGCCCGGGACAGGGGATTGACGAGCAGTACTTC
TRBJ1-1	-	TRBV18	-	CASSPRLGDLNTEAFF	TGTGCCAGCTCACCACGTTTAGGGGACTTAAACACTGAAGCTTTCTTT
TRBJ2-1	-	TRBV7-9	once	CASSLVGDEQFF	TGTGCCAGCAGCTTAGTCGGAGATGAGCAGTTCTTC
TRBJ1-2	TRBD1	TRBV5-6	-	CASSLPGTGDGYTF	TGTGCCAGCAGCTTGCCCGGGACAGGGGACGGCTACACCTTC
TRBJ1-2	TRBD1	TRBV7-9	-	CASNGAGGAVTGYTF	TGTGCCAGCAATGGGGCAGGGGGCGCGGTAACTGGCTACACCTTC
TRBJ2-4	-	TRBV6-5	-	CASISPGKNIQYF	TGTGCCAGCATCTCGCCAGGCAAAAACATTCAGTACTTC
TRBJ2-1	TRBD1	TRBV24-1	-	CASMRGTGKSEQFF	TGTGCCTCCATGAGGGGGACAGGTAAGAGTGAGCAGTTCTTC
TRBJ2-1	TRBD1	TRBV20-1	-	CSASRQGVYNEQFF	TGCAGTGCTAGTCGTCAGGGGGTGTACAATGAGCAGTTCTTC
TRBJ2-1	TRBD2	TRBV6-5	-	CASSWLAGGNEQFF	TGTGCCAGCAGTTGGCTAGCGGGAGGGAATGAGCAGTTCTTC
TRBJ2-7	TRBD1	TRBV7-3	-	CASSLDRGRSEQYF	TGTGCCAGCAGCTTGGACAGGGGTCGTTCCGAGCAGTACTTC
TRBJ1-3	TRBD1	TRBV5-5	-	CASSRDSGSGNTIYF	TGTGCCAGCAGCCGGGACAGTGGCTCTGGAAACACCATATATTTT
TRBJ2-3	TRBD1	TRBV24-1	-	CATGTGGDTQYF	TGTGCCACAGGGACAGGGGGCGATACGCAGTATTTT
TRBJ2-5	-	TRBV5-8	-	CASSSVQGRQETQYF	TGTGCCAGCAGCTCGGTACAGGGGAGGCAAGAGACCCAGTACTTC
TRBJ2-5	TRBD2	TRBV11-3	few	CASSSAGGPQETQYF	TGTGCCAGCAGCTCGGCGGGGGGCCCCCAAGAGACCCAGTACTTC
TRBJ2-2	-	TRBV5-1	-	CASGSGNTGELFF	TGCGCCAGCGGGTCGGGGAACACCGGGGAGCTGTTTTTT
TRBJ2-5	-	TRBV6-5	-	CASRPQPGSETQYF	TGTGCCAGCCGTCCTCAGCCAGGGTCAGAAACCCAGTACTTC
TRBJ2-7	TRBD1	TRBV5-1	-	CASSPWTGGGYEQYF	TGCGCCAGCAGCCCTTGGACAGGGGGAGGCTACGAGCAGTACTTC
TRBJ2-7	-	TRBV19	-	CASRAAGYEQYF	TGTGCCAGTAGGGCTGCGGGCTACGAGCAGTACTTC
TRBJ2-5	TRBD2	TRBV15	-	CATSRLGGGQTQYF	TGTGCCACCAGCAGGTTAGGCGGGGGTCAGACCCAGTACTTC
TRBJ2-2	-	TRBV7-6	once	CASSSRGAFTGELFF	TGTGCCAGCAGCTCCCGGGGGGCGTTCACCGGGGAGCTGTTTTTT
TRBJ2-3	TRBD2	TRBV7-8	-	CASRPGLAVYTDTQYF	TGTGCCAGCAGACCGGGACTAGCGGTCTACACAGATACGCAGTATTTT
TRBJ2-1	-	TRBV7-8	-	CASSWDWLGDEQFF	TGTGCCAGCAGCTGGGACTGGCTTGGGGATGAGCAGTTCTTC
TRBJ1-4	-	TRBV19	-	CASGQFNPNEKLFF	TGTGCCAGTGGGCAGTTTAATCCTAATGAAAAACTGTTTTTT